A selection of T cell receptor beta chains follows, all from one sample in a study of patients and donors after allogeneic stem cell transplantation. A single record per CDR3 protein comes from TCRdb applying MiXCR to the RT-PCR reads. The sample contains more than 850,000 distinct CDR3 sequences, roughly 18% of which appear only once. Sequencing was performed on blood, either unsorted or a sorted T cell fraction (not recorded which). Receptors were obtained from a human donor who was either an allogeneic HSCT recipient or a stem cell or donor lymphocyte infusion donor (not recorded which). It is not recorded whose cells these are; they may come from a transplant donor. CDR3s include the opening cysteine and the closing phenylalanine or tryptophan. A D gene is named only where the DNA matches it firmly. Only some rows state a clone size, as once, few, many or a class for expanded clones.

clone size	V gene	J gene	CDR3 length	D gene	CDR3 protein	CDR3 DNA
NA	TRBV5-1	TRBJ1-6	14	NA	CASSLAGWGSPLHF	TGCGCCAGCAGCTTGGCAGGTTGGGGTTCACCCCTCCACTTT
few	TRBV2	TRBJ2-2	17	NA	CASSSIGGSSTTGELFF	TGTGCCAGCAGTTCCATAGGTGGGAGCTCGACCACCGGGGAGCTGTTTTTT
NA	TRBV4-3	TRBJ2-2	14	NA	CASSQELAPGELFF	TGCGCCAGCAGCCAAGAGTTAGCGCCCGGGGAGCTGTTTTTT
NA	TRBV15	TRBJ2-3	19	TRBD2	CATSRDFASGGSRADTQYF	TGTGCCACCAGCAGAGATTTCGCTAGCGGGGGTTCGCGGGCAGATACGCAGTATTTT
many	TRBV12-3/TRBV12-4	TRBJ2-3	14	NA	CASKEAHSTDTQYF	TGTGCCAGCAAGGAGGCCCATAGCACAGATACGCAGTATTTT
NA	TRBV20-1	TRBJ1-2	12	NA	CSARDRGTSWGF	TGCAGTGCTAGAGACAGGGGCACCTCTTGGGGGTTC
many	TRBV3-1	TRBJ2-2	17	NA	CASSHAGTRANTGELFF	TGTGCCAGCAGCCACGCCGGGACGAGGGCGAACACCGGGGAGCTGTTTTTT
many	TRBV25-1	TRBJ2-3	16	TRBD2	CASSEGLAGVSDTQYF	TGTGCCAGCAGTGAAGGACTAGCGGGGGTGTCAGATACGCAGTATTTT
NA	TRBV12-3/TRBV12-4	TRBJ1-2	13	NA	CASISGGAKGYTF	TGTGCCAGCATTTCGGGGGGCGCGAAGGGCTACACCTTC
NA	TRBV10-3	TRBJ1-1	16	TRBD1	CAISGTGSSMNTEAFF	TGTGCCATCAGTGGGACAGGGAGTTCCATGAACACTGAAGCTTTCTTT
few	TRBV5-1	TRBJ1-1	18	TRBD1	CASSTRTGTGGLGTEAFF	TGCGCCAGCAGCACACGTACAGGGACAGGGGGCCTGGGCACTGAAGCTTTCTTT
many	TRBV20-1	TRBJ2-7	17	NA	CSARPLSYREVAYEQYF	TGCAGTGCTAGACCCCTTAGCTACCGAGAAGTGGCGTACGAGCAGTACTTC
NA	TRBV6-1	TRBJ2-1	13	NA	CASRPLEDNEQFF	TGTGCCAGCAGGCCTCTAGAAGACAATGAGCAGTTCTTC
few	TRBV12-3/TRBV12-4	TRBJ2-7	13	NA	CASSPTSPYEQYF	TGTGCCAGCAGTCCGACTAGTCCCTACGAGCAGTACTTC
once	TRBV3-1	TRBJ1-2	16	NA	CASSQDVSGWRYGYTF	TGTGCCAGCAGCCAAGATGTGTCAGGATGGAGATATGGCTACACCTTC
many	TRBV4-1	TRBJ2-1	12	NA	CASSQGGVEQFF	TGCGCCAGCAGCCAAGGTGGTGTTGAGCAGTTCTTC
NA	TRBV5-5	TRBJ2-5	14	NA	CASSLPLALETQYF	TGTGCCAGCAGCTTGCCCCTGGCATTAGAGACCCAGTACTTC
NA	TRBV4-1	TRBJ2-1	19	TRBD1	CASSQDFDRGLISYNEQFF	TGCGCCAGCAGCCAAGATTTCGACAGGGGGCTTATCTCCTACAATGAGCAGTTCTTC
few	TRBV3-1	TRBJ2-5	16	TRBD2	CASEGGLAESGETQYF	TGTGCCAGCGAGGGGGGACTAGCGGAATCGGGTGAGACCCAGTACTTC
NA	TRBV29-1	TRBJ2-7	15	NA	CSVLPSLGGTYEQYF	TGCAGCGTTCTCCCTTCCCTTGGGGGAACCTACGAGCAGTACTTC
NA	TRBV10-3	TRBJ2-7	14	TRBD2	CAISEFSGSGEQYF	TGTGCCATCAGTGAGTTCAGCGGGAGTGGGGAGCAGTACTTC
many	TRBV25-1	TRBJ1-4	12	NA	CASSEFGVELFF	TGTGCCAGCAGTGAATTCGGGGTGGAACTGTTTTTT
many	TRBV5-1	TRBJ2-1	14	NA	CASSSSEVRDEQFF	TGCGCCAGCAGCTCGTCGGAAGTTAGGGATGAGCAGTTCTTC
NA	TRBV2	TRBJ1-4	20	TRBD1	CASRGQVDWDSETTNEKLFF	TGTGCCAGCAGGGGGCAAGTCGACTGGGACAGCGAGACAACTAATGAAAAACTGTTTTTT
NA	TRBV12-3/TRBV12-4	TRBJ1-5	14	NA	CASSLASSNKPQHF	TGTGCCAGCAGTTTAGCCAGTAGCAATAAGCCCCAGCATTTT
NA	TRBV7-3	TRBJ2-3	16	TRBD2	CASSPTTSGGTDTQYF	TGTGCCAGCAGCCCCACAACTAGCGGGGGCACAGATACGCAGTATTTT
NA	TRBV24-1	TRBJ2-1	16	NA	CATSAAWGSKYNEQFF	TGTGCCACCAGTGCCGCATGGGGGTCCAAATACAATGAGCAGTTCTTC
NA	TRBV10-3	TRBJ2-7	15	NA	CAISESEISSYEQYF	TGTGCCATCAGTGAGTCGGAGATCAGCTCCTACGAGCAGTACTTC
few	TRBV21-1	TRBJ1-2	14	NA	CARIFGMAGQGDTF	TGTGCCAGGATCTTCGGTATGGCCGGACAGGGAGACACCTTC
NA	TRBV5-1	TRBJ2-1	14	NA	CASSLREAPDEQFF	TGCGCCAGCAGCTTGAGGGAGGCCCCCGATGAGCAGTTCTTC
few	TRBV10-3	TRBJ1-1	15	NA	CAISESVILNTEAFF	TGTGCCATCAGTGAGTCGGTGATTTTGAACACTGAAGCTTTCTTT
NA	TRBV5-1	TRBJ2-3	13	NA	CASKAGITDTQYF	TGCGCCAGCAAAGCGGGCATCACAGATACGCAGTATTTT
NA	TRBV4-2	TRBJ2-3	17	NA	CASSQDPAGPSTDTQYF	TGTGCCAGCAGCCAAGATCCGGCGGGCCCCAGCACAGATACGCAGTATTTT
NA	TRBV10-3	TRBJ2-3	13	TRBD2	CAILRDYTDTQYF	TGTGCCATTCTCAGGGACTACACAGATACGCAGTATTTT
NA	TRBV7-2	TRBJ1-4	17	TRBD1	CASSQRTGRATNEKLFF	TGTGCCAGCAGCCAAAGGACAGGGCGGGCAACTAATGAAAAACTGTTTTTT
NA	TRBV6-5	TRBJ1-3	15	TRBD1	CASSYGTASGNTIYF	TGTGCCAGCAGTTACGGGACAGCCTCTGGAAACACCATATATTTT
few	TRBV11-2	TRBJ2-1	15	TRBD2	CASSKLAGGLHEQFF	TGTGCCAGCAGCAAATTAGCGGGCGGACTCCATGAGCAGTTCTTC
NA	TRBV18	TRBJ2-7	12	NA	CASSPQDYEQYF	TGTGCCAGCTCACCACAGGACTACGAGCAGTACTTC
few	TRBV2	TRBJ2-7	16	TRBD2	CASSVAFKRDSYEQYF	TGTGCCAGCAGTGTCGCTTTTAAGCGGGACTCCTACGAGCAGTACTTC
NA	TRBV3-1	TRBJ2-6	17	TRBD1	CASAPQGASFGANVLTF	TGTGCCAGCGCCCCACAGGGGGCAAGCTTTGGGGCCAACGTCCTGACTTTC
many	TRBV6-5	TRBJ2-1	12	NA	CASSLGRGEQFF	TGTGCCAGCAGTCTAGGCCGGGGTGAGCAGTTCTTC